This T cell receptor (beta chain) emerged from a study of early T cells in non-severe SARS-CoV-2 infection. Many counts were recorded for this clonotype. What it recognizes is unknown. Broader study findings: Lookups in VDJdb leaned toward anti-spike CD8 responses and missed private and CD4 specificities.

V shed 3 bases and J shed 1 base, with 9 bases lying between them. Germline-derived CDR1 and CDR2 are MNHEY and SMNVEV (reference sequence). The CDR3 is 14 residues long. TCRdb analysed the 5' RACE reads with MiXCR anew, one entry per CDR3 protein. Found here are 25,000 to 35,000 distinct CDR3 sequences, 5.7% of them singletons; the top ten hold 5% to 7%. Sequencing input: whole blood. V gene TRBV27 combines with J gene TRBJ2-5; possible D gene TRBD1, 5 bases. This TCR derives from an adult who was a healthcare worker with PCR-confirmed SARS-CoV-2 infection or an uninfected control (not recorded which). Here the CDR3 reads CASSLGRSQETQYF. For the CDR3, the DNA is TGTGCCAGCAGTTTGGGGCGGTCCCAAGAGACCCAGTACTTC.